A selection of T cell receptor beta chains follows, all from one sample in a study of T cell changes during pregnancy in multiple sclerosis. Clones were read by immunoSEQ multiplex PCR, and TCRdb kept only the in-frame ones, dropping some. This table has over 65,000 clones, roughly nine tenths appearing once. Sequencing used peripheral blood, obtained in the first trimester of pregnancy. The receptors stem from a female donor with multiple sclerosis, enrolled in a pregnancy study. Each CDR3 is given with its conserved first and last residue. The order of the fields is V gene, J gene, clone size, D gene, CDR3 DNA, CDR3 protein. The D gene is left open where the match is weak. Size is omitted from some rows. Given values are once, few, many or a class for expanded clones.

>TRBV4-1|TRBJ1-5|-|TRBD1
TGCGCCAGCAGCCCGGACAGGGGGCGAAATCAGCCCCAGCATTTT
CASSPDRGRNQPQHF
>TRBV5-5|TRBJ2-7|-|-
TGTGCCAGCAGCTTAGGGAGCGGGCTTGGGTACGAGCAGTACTTC
CASSLGSGLGYEQYF
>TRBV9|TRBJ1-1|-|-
TGTGCCAGCAGACGCCTTCGGGGGGGAGGCACTGAAGCTTTCTTT
CASRRLRGGGTEAFF
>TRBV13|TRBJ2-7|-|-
TGTGCCAGCAGCTTCTCGGACATCGCCTACGAGCAGTACTTC
CASSFSDIAYEQYF
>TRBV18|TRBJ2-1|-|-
TGTGCCAGCTCACCACCGGCCAGTAATGAGCAGTTCTTC
CASSPPASNEQFF
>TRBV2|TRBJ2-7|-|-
TGTGCCAGCAGTTACGGGGAGGCCTACGAGCAGTACTTC
CASSYGEAYEQYF
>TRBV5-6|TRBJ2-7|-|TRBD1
TGTGCCAGCAGCCAGATTACAGGGGGCGATCGCTACGAGCAGTACTTC
CASSQITGGDRYEQYF
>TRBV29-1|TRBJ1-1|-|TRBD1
TGCAGCGTTTTTGGACAGGGGGAGACGGGGAGGATGAACACTGAAGCTTTCTTT
CSVFGQGETGRMNTEAFF
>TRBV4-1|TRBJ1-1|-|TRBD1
TGCGCCAGCAGCCAAGAACTAGTAGACAGGGGATGGACTGAAGCTTTCTTT
CASSQELVDRGWTEAFF
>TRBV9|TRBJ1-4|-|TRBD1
TGTGCCAGCAGCGTGGGAGACAGGGGGCGAGACGAAAAACTGTTTTTT
CASSVGDRGRDEKLFF
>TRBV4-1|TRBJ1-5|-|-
TGCGCCAGCAGCCAAGATGGCCTTCAGCCCCAGCATTTT
CASSQDGLQPQHF
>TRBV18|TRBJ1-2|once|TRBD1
TGTGCCAGCTCACCAGGACAGGGAAGGAGCTACACCTTC
CASSPGQGRSYTF
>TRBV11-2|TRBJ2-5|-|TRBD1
TGTGCCAGCAGCCGAGGACAGGGAAGGCAAGAGACCCAGTACTTC
CASSRGQGRQETQYF
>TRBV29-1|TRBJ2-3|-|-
TGCAGCGTTGAACGGGGGTCGACAGATACGCAGTATTTT
CSVERGSTDTQYF
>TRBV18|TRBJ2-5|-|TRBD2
TGTGCCAGCTCACCGTCCGGGACTAGCGGGGTCCAGGCCCAGTACTTC
CASSPSGTSGVQAQYF
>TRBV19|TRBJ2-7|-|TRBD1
TGTGCCAGTAGCCTTGGACAGAGACAGGGGTCCTACGAGCAGTACTTC
CASSLGQRQGSYEQYF
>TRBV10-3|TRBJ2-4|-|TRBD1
TGTGCCATCTCCGAAGGACAGGGGGGGGACATTCAGTACTTC
CAISEGQGGDIQYF
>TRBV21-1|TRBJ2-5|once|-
TGTGCCAGCAGCAAAAGTCCGGCGGGGACTAGCGGAAAAGAGACCCAGTACTTC
CASSKSPAGTSGKETQYF
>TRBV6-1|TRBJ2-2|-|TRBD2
TGTGCCAGCACCCGGACTAGCAGGACCGGGGAGCTGTTTTTT
CASTRTSRTGELFF
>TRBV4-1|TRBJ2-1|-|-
TGCGCCAGCAGCCAAGATGGGCAGGGAAGACCCTACAATGAGCAGTTCTTC
CASSQDGQGRPYNEQFF
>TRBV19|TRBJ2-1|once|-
TGTGCCAGTAGGGAGGAGGCCCTCTATGGTGAGCAGTTCTTC
CASREEALYGEQFF
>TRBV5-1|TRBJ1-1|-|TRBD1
TGCGCCAGCAGCGGGGGACAGCTGAACACTGAAGCTTTCTTT
CASSGGQLNTEAFF
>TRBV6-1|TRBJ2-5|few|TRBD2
TGTGCCAGCAGTGTAGAAGCGGGGGCGGGAGAGACCCAGTACTTC
CASSVEAGAGETQYF
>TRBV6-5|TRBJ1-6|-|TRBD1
TGTGCCAGCAGTTCCCGGACAGGCGTAAATTCACCCCTCCACTTT
CASSSRTGVNSPLHF
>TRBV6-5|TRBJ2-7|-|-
TGTGCCAGCAGTTACTCGCGGAGTATAATCTACGAGCAGTACTTC
CASSYSRSIIYEQYF
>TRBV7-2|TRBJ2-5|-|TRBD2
TGTGCCAGCAGCTCACTAGCGGGGCTCCAAAGGACCCAGTACTTC
CASSSLAGLQRTQYF
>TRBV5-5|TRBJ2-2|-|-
TGTGCCAGCAGCTGGCGGGCGGGCCCGAACACCGGGGAGCTGTTTTTT
CASSWRAGPNTGELFF
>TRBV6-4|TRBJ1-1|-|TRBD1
TGTGCCAGCAGCCCCGGGACAGGATCGAACACTGAAGCTTTCTTT
CASSPGTGSNTEAFF
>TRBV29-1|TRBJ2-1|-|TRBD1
TGCAGCGTTGAAGTGTTACAGGGGAGCAATGAGCAGTTCTTC
CSVEVLQGSNEQFF
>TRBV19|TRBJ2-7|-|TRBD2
TGTGCCACCGCTGTCGGGACTAGCTCCTACGAGCAGTACTTC
CATAVGTSSYEQYF
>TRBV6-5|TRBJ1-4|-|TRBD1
TGTGCCAGCAGTCCTCCGGGACAGGGTTATGAAAAACTGTTTTTT
CASSPPGQGYEKLFF
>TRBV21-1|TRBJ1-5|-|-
TGTGCCAGCAGCAAAAATCCCACCGTCTTCTACAGTGACAATCAGCCCCAGCATTTT
CASSKNPTVFYSDNQPQHF
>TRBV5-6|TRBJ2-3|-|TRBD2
TGTGCCAGCAGCACGCTAGCGGGAAGCACAGATACGCAGTATTTT
CASSTLAGSTDTQYF
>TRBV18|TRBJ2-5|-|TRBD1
TGTGCCAGCTCACGACCGACAGGGGGCTTCGCAGAGACCCAGTACTTC
CASSRPTGGFAETQYF
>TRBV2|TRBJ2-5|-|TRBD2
TGTGCCGTAAACGAGAGGGCCGGGACTAGCGTCGAGACCCAGTACTTC
CAVNERAGTSVETQYF
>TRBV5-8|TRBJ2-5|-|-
TGTGCCAGCAGCTTGGGTTCTGGCTCGGGGAAAGAGACCCAGTACTTC
CASSLGSGSGKETQYF
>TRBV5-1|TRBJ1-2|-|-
TGCGCCAGCAGCTTGGAGGTCGGACATAGAGAAGGCTACACCTTC
CASSLEVGHREGYTF
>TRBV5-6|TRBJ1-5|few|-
TGTGCCAGCAGCTTGGGGGCACAGGGCAATCAGCCCCAGCATTTT
CASSLGAQGNQPQHF
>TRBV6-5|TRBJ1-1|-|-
TGTGCCAGCAGTTACGGGAGGGACACTGAAGCTTTCTTT
CASSYGRDTEAFF
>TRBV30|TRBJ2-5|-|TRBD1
TGTGCCTGGAGGACAGGGGGATCTGTGACCCAGTACTTC
CAWRTGGSVTQYF
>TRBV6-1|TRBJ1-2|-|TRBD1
TGTGCCAGCATTTGGACAGGTGACTATGGCTACACCTTC
CASIWTGDYGYTF
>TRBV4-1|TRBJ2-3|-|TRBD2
TGCGCCAGCAGCCAAGATCTGTTTCTTAGCGGGGGGGCTAGAAGGGGAGATACGCAGTATTTT
CASSQDLFLSGGARRGDTQYF
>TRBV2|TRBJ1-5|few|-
TGTGCCAGCACCCCTAGGGTGGGGGGGGCGGGCAATCAGCCCCAGCATTTT
CASTPRVGGAGNQPQHF
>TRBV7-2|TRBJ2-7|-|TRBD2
TGTGCCAGCAGCCTCGGCTTTGCGGGGGGCGAGCAGTACTTC
CASSLGFAGGEQYF
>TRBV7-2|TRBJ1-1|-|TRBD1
TGTGCCAGCAGGGGGACAGGGGGAGGTCCTGAAGCTTTCTTT
CASRGTGGGPEAFF
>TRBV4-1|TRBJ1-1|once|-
TGCGCCAGCAGCCCCGGTGGGGGGACCACTGAAGCTTTCTTT
CASSPGGGTTEAFF
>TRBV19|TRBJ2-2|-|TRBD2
TGTGCCAGTACCTCGGGACTAGCGGTTAACACCGGGGAGCTGTTTTTT
CASTSGLAVNTGELFF
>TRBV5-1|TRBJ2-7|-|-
TGCGCCAGCAGCTTGGCACGGGACACCCCCTACGAGCAGTACTTC
CASSLARDTPYEQYF